This T cell receptor (beta chain) was retrieved from a study of CD8 T cells in Susac syndrome. Sequencing of TCR beta was carried out in blood CD8+ and CD4+ T cells. Germline V CDR1 and CDR2: SQVTM, ANQGSEA. Trimming took off 1 base at V and 3 bases at J, with 12 bases between the two ends. The CDR3 covers 14 residues. The authors reverse transcribed about 0.5 to 1 ug RNA with random hexamers. TCR beta CDR3 was amplified by immunoSEQ covering 54 Vbeta and 13 Jbeta. MiXCR, run by TCRdb on the immunoSEQ multiplex PCR reads, gives a single entry per CDR3 protein. The sample includes 130,000 or so distinct CDR3 sequences, around 75% of them seen just once.

The receptor's source is a human donor with multiple sclerosis. The sample was CD8+ T cells from PBMCs. The genes are TRBV29-1 and TRBJ1-2, with D unresolved. In DNA form, the CDR3 reads TGCAGCGTTGAAGGGGCACAGTGGGACTATGGCTACACCTTC. Translated, it gives CSVEGAQWDYGYTF.